This is a list of T cell receptor beta chains from one sample in a study of cytotoxic CD8 clonotypes in ibrutinib-treated CLL. Libraries were prepared by immunoSEQ multiplex PCR; TCRdb keeps only in-frame clonotypes and omits some of them. The data show 120,000 to 150,000 clones, around 90% seen once. The starting material was PBMCs, obtained after 12 months of ibrutinib treatment. The receptors derive from a human donor with chronic lymphocytic leukemia. Both conserved end residues are part of each CDR3. D genes are given only for firm matches. Not every row has a clone size; where given, it reads once, few, many or a size class.

>TRBJ2-1|-|TRBV27|TRBD1
TGTGCCAGCAGTTTTGAGGGACAGGTTTACAATGAGCAGTTCTTC
CASSFEGQVYNEQFF
>TRBJ2-3|-|TRBV9|TRBD2
TGTGCCAGCAGCGTAGGGGTGTGGACTAGCGGCTACGGCACAGATACGCAGTATTTT
CASSVGVWTSGYGTDTQYF
>TRBJ1-4|-|TRBV11-2|-
TGTGCCAGCAGCGGGGAGGGCCAAATAAATGAAAAACTGTTTTTT
CASSGEGQINEKLFF
>TRBJ1-3|-|TRBV18|-
TGTGCCAGCTCACCACGTCCTAACAACGGGGGAAACACCATATATTTT
CASSPRPNNGGNTIYF
>TRBJ2-3|-|TRBV28|TRBD2
TGTGCCAGCAGTTTATCGTGGGGCCGGGCGGGGGCAGATACGCAGTATTTT
CASSLSWGRAGADTQYF
>TRBJ1-5|-|TRBV28|-
TGTGCCAGCAGTTTTCTGGACTTCGGCAATCAGCCCCAGCATTTT
CASSFLDFGNQPQHF
>TRBJ2-7|-|TRBV10-3|-
TGTGCCATCAGTGGCGGGTCCTACGAGCAGTACTTC
CAISGGSYEQYF
>TRBJ1-5|once|TRBV15|-
TGTGCCACCAGCGTGGGACAAATCAATCAGCCCCAGCATTTT
CATSVGQINQPQHF
>TRBJ2-3|-|TRBV11-3|-
TGTGCCAGCAGCTTAGATGGGGATACGCAGTATTTT
CASSLDGDTQYF
>TRBJ1-3|once|TRBV6-5|-
TGTGCCAGTGGGCGGGGTCACTCTGGAAACACCATATATTTT
CASGRGHSGNTIYF
>TRBJ1-1|-|TRBV10-1|-
TGCGCCAGCAGTGAGTCGACAGACACTGAAGCTTTCTTT
CASSESTDTEAFF
>TRBJ2-5|-|TRBV4-2|-
TGTGCCAGCAGCCAAGAGTTACAGGAAGAGACCCAGTACTTC
CASSQELQEETQYF
>TRBJ2-7|-|TRBV11-2|-
TGTGCCAGCAGCTTAGCGCTAGCGCCGTCCTACGAGCAGTACTTC
CASSLALAPSYEQYF
>TRBJ1-1|-|TRBV28|TRBD1
TGTGCCAGCAGGTCGGGACAGGGGGGCCAAGCTTTCTTT
CASRSGQGGQAFF
>TRBJ2-1|-|TRBV5-1|-
TGCGCCAGCAGCTTGGTGCTTAGCCTGGGGCACAATGAGCAGTTCTTC
CASSLVLSLGHNEQFF